This T cell receptor beta chain was retrieved from a study of T cell responses to AZD1222 COVID-19 vaccine. Study-level points and caveats: Recipients of AZD1222 seropositive at baseline numbered only five or six. There were repertoire samples only from the period after the peak T cell response. White British ancestry dominated among donors, who included more females, and clonal diversity was possibly underestimated.

Generated by immunoSEQ multiplex PCR, the TCRdb table keeps only in-frame clones and is missing some. The sample carries around 120,000 clones, around nine tenths recorded once. A remark on this clone: Its antigen is not identified.

Trimming took 4 bases from V and 3 from J; bases not matched to a gene: 4. Germline lookup yields CDR1 LNHNV and CDR2 YYDKDF (reference sequence). The CDR3 spans 14 residues. This receptor was obtained from an adult who received the AZD1222 COVID-19 vaccine. The material was peripheral blood, obtained 28 days after the second AZD1222 dose. The genes are TRBV15 and TRBJ1-2, with 8 bases that match TRBD1. The CDR3 DNA is TGTGCCACCAGCACAGACAGGGGCTACTATGGCTACACCTTC. Its protein is CATSTDRGYYGYTF.